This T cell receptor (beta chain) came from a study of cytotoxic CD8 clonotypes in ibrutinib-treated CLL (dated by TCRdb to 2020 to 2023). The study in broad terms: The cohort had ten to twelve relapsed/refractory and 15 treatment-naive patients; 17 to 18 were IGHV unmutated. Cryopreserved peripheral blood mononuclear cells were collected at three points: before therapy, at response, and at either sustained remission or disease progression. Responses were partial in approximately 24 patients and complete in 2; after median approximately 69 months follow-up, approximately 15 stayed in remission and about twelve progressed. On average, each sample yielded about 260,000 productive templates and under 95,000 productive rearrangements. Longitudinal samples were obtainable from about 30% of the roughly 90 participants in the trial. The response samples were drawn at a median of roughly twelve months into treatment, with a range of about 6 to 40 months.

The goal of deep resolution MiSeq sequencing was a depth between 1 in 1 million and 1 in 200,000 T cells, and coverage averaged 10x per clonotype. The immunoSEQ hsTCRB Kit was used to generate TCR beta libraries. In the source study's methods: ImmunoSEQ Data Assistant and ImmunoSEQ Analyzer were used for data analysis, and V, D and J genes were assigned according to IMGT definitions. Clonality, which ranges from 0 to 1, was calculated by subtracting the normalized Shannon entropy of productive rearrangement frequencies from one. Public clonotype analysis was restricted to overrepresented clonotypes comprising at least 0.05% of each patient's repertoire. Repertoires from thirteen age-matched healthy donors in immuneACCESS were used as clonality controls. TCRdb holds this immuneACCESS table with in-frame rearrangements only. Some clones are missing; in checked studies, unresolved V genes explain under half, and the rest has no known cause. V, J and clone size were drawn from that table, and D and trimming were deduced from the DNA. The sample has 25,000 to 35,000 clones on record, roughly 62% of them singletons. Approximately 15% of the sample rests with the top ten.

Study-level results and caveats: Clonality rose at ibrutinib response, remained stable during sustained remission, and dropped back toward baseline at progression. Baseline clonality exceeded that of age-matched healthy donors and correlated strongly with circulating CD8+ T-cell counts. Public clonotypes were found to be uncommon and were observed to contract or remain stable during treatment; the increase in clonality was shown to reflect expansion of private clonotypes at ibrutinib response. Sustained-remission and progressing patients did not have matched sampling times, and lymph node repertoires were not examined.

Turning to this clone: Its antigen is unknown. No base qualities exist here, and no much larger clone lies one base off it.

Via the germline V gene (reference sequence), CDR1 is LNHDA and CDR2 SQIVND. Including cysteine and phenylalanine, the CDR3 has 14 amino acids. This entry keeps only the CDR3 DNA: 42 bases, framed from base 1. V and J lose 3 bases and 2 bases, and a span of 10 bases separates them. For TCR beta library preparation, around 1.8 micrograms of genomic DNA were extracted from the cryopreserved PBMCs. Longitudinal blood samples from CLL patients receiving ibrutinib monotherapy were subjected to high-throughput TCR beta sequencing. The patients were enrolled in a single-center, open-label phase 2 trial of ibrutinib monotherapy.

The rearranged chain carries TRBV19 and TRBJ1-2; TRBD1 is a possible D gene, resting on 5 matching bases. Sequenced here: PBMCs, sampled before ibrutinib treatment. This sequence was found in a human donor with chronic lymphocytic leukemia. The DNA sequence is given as TGTGCCAGTAGTATGCTTTGGGGGAACTATGGCTACACCTTC. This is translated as CASSMLWGNYGYTF.